The 23 T cell receptor beta chains given below trace back to one sample, sequenced in a study of response to subunit inactivated influenza vaccine. Via MiXCR, TCRdb re-called the RT-PCR reads, giving one row per CDR3 protein. Altogether 150,000 to 200,000 distinct CDR3 sequences are present, 9.5% to 15% being singletons, with the ten largest covering 25% to 30%. These data also featured in a second study, about T cells expressing NK-cell markers. Per that paper: 5'RACE template switching with UMIs generated TCR beta cDNA.

This specimen consisted of CD8+ T cells sorted from PBMCs, obtained roughly 13 days after vaccination. Source of these receptors: a man over 45 who received an inactivated influenza vaccine.

This sequence joins TRBV4-1 and TRBJ2-2, with D tentatively TRBD1 (6 bases). Per the germline V gene, CDR1 is MGHRA and CDR2 is YSYEKL. This CDR3 comprises 15 residues. With 4 bases removed from V and 7 bases from J, the gap between germline ends came to 16 bases. CDR3 loop: CASSPGQLGVGELFF. The CDR3 nucleotides read TGCGCCAGCAGCCCAGGACAGCTTGGAGTCGGGGAGCTGTTTTTT.

V is TRBV29-1 and J is TRBJ1-5; weak D call: TRBD1 (6 bases). With 2 bases removed from V and 6 bases from J, the gap between germline ends came to 11 bases. CDR1 is SQVTM and CDR2 is ANQGSEA in the germline V gene. This CDR3 region has 13 residues. The CDR3 protein is CSVEQGMGQPQHF. The CDR3 DNA follows: TGCAGCGTTGAACAGGGGATGGGTCAGCCCCAGCATTTT.

V usage is TRBV20-1 and J usage is TRBJ2-7, with a weak D call TRBD2 (5 bases). The CDR3 contains 14 residues. Trimming took 2 bases from V and 0 from J, leaving 11 bases between them. Germline V CDR1 and CDR2: DFQATT, SNEGSKA (reference sequence). This CDR3 is CSARTRGSSYEQYF. The CDR3 DNA is TGCAGTGCTAGAACCCGGGGTAGCTCCTACGAGCAGTACTTC.

This clonotype was observed a few times. This chain links TRBV6-5 with TRBJ2-7; the match to TRBD2 covers 9 bases. CDR1 and CDR2 (germline): MNHEY, SVGAGI. Unmatched junction bases numbered 8, after V lost 8 bases and J lost 3 bases. The CDR3 runs 14 residues. CDR3: CASVVREGHYEQYF. In DNA form, the CDR3 reads TGTGCCAGCGTTGTGCGGGAGGGGCACTACGAGCAGTACTTC.

V gene TRBV20-1 combines with J gene TRBJ2-1, with 15 bases that match TRBD2. Trimming took 6 bases from V and 1 from J; bases not matched to a gene: 13. The CDR3 covers 19 residues. The V gene's germline CDR1 is DFQATT and CDR2 SNEGSKA (reference sequence). CDR3 protein: CSAARWTSGGAFSYNEQFF. For the CDR3, the DNA is TGCAGTGCAGCCAGATGGACTAGCGGGGGGGCCTTTTCCTACAATGAGCAGTTCTTC.

V and J are TRBV12-3 or TRBV12-4 and TRBJ2-3, with 12 bases identical to TRBD2. The CDR3 consists of 17 residues. Unmatched junction bases numbered 6, after V lost 5 bases and J lost 0 bases. CDR3 bases: TGTGCCAGCAGTGCATGGACTAGCGGGGCTAGCACAGATACGCAGTATTTT. Its protein is CASSAWTSGASTDTQYF.

This clonotype was observed many times. The chain uses TRBV6-1 and TRBJ2-3; D remains ambiguous. The ends were cut back, 3 bases at V and 2 bases at J, with 0 bases in the middle. This CDR3 comprises 11 residues. The germline CDR1 and CDR2 sequences are MNHNS and SASEGT. This chain's CDR3 is CASSDTDTQYF. CDR3 nucleotide sequence: TGTGCCAGCAGTGACACAGATACGCAGTATTTT.

This clonotype has a handful of counts. The V and J genes are TRBV20-1 and TRBJ2-7; 9 bases map to TRBD2. The CDR3 is made up of 16 amino acids. The J segment lost 3 bases and the V segment lost 3 bases, leaving 12 bases of the junction unmatched. Germline CDR1 reads DFQATT; CDR2 reads SNEGSKA (reference sequence). Here the CDR3 reads CSASGGGSGSNYEQYF. Written as DNA, the CDR3 is TGCAGTGCTAGTGGGGGGGGTAGCGGGAGTAACTACGAGCAGTACTTC.

The chain uses TRBV5-6 and TRBJ2-2; unclear D gene. Germline lookup yields CDR1 SGHDT and CDR2 YYEEEE. Deletions cut 0 bases from V and 1 base from J, with 10 bases between. The CDR3 consists of 16 residues. Here the CDR3 DNA reads TGTGCCAGCAGCTTGGGAAGAACTGAGAACACCGGGGAGCTGTTTTTT. This gives the protein CASSLGRTENTGELFF.

This clonotype showed up just a few times. V usage is TRBV3-1 and J usage is TRBJ2-2; TRBD2 is a possible D gene (5 bases). Germline V gives CDR1 LGHDT, CDR2 YNNKEL (reference sequence). Trimming pared 0 bases from V and 7 bases from J, leaving 15 bases between. The CDR3 has 16 residues. In nucleotides, the CDR3 is TGTGCCAGCAGCCAAGATCTCAGAGGGTACGTCGGGGAGCTGTTTTTT. Translating gives CASSQDLRGYVGELFF.

The sample holds many counts of this clonotype. The chain recombines TRBV7-9 with TRBJ2-1; weak D call: TRBD2 (6 bases). V was cut by 2 bases and J by 3 bases, with 8 bases left in between. The CDR3 is 14 amino acids. Germline CDR1 reads SEHNR; CDR2 reads FQNEAQ (reference sequence). The DNA for the CDR3 is TGTGCCAGCAGCTTAAGCGGGCACTACAATGAGCAGTTCTTC. This gives the protein CASSLSGHYNEQFF.

There are a few counts of this clonotype. V usage is TRBV18 and J usage is TRBJ2-2; unclear D gene. Germline values: CDR1 KGHSH, CDR2 LQKENI. This CDR3 contains 18 residues. Trimming took 3 bases from V and 8 from J, leaving 25 bases between them. The CDR3: CASSPTRMMSGITGELFF. Here the CDR3 DNA reads TGTGCCAGCTCACCGACAAGGATGATGAGTGGAATTACAGGGGAGCTGTTTTTT.

As concerns this clonotype: A read error may explain this, as a much larger clone is one base away. V is TRBV7-6 and J is TRBJ2-7; D possibly corresponds to TRBD1 (6 bases). Germline-derived CDR1 and CDR2 are SGHVS and FNYEAQ. The CDR3 is 15 amino acids. The DNA of the CDR3 is TGTGTCAGCAGCCCCTTACAGGGTGTGGGGGACGAGCAGTACTTC. Its protein is CVSSPLQGVGDEQYF.

This clonotype turned up a few times. V usage is TRBV4-3 and J usage is TRBJ2-1; 7 bases line up with TRBD2. This CDR3 comprises 15 residues. CDR1 LGHNA and CDR2 YSLEER come from the germline V gene. The V gene end was trimmed by 1 base and the J gene end by 5 bases; junction bases not matched to a gene: 5. CDR3 amino acids: CASSQGEGTDNEQFF. CDR3 DNA: TGCGCCAGCAGCCAAGGGGAGGGGACGGACAATGAGCAGTTCTTC.

V gene TRBV29-1 combines with J gene TRBJ2-1; 8 bases are shared with TRBD2. The germline V gene encodes CDR1 SQVTM and CDR2 ANQGSEA. The CDR3 runs to 15 residues. Trimming removed 5 bases from V and 6 bases from J; junction bases left unmatched: 12. CDR3 DNA: TGCAGCGTTCAACCCCGCCCGGGAGGGCTCAATGAGCAGTTCTTC. This codes for CSVQPRPGGLNEQFF.

This clonotype has a count of ten or more. V and J are TRBV24-1 and TRBJ2-1; D is undetermined. The CDR3 runs to 15 residues. Germline V gene sequence: CDR1 KGHDR, CDR2 SFDVKD. Trimming removed 3 bases from V and 0 bases from J, with 8 bases in between. The CDR3 nucleotides are TGTGCCACCAGTGATCTCCCCGACTCCTACAATGAGCAGTTCTTC. Its protein product is CATSDLPDSYNEQFF.

This clonotype was counted at least ten times. The gene calls are TRBV4-3 and TRBJ2-7, with a weak D call TRBD1 (8 bases). This CDR3 is built from 15 residues. Germline V gene data show CDR1 as LGHNA and CDR2 as YSLEER. The V and J ends lost 1 base and 4 bases respectively, with 14 bases between them. CDR3 region: CASSQGTGGGYEQYF. In nucleotides, the CDR3 is TGCGCCAGCAGCCAAGGTACAGGGGGAGGGTACGAGCAGTACTTC.

The table lists this clonotype with many counts. The rearrangement links TRBV20-1 to TRBJ1-6; D unresolved. V gave up 1 base and J gave up 2 bases, with 12 bases separating them. Germline CDR1 reads DFQATT; CDR2 reads SNEGSKA (reference sequence). There are 16 residues in the CDR3. CDR3 amino acids: CSARAVQSPYNSPLHF. As DNA, the CDR3 is TGCAGTGCTAGAGCCGTCCAGAGCCCCTATAATTCACCCCTCCACTTT.

This clonotype was picked up a small number of times. The chain couples TRBV15 to TRBJ2-1; possible D gene TRBD1, 6 bases. This CDR3 has 15 amino acids. CDR1 is LNHNV and CDR2 is YYDKDF in the germline V gene (reference sequence). Trimming took off 4 bases at V and 2 bases at J, with 12 bases between the two ends. The CDR3 DNA is TGTGCCACCAGCACAGGTGGGGGCCCCTACAATGAGCAGTTCTTC. Translating gives CATSTGGGPYNEQFF.

This clonotype was detected a few times. The chain joins TRBV7-8 to TRBJ2-3; TRBD2 agrees at 8 bases. CDR3 length: 14 amino acids. V shed 8 bases, J shed 4 bases, and the junction held 8 bases outside the gene matches. In germline, CDR1 is SGHVS, CDR2 FQNEAQ. The CDR3 DNA follows: TGTGCCAGCGGCCCGGGGGGGTCCGCAGATACGCAGTATTTT. This encodes CASGPGGSADTQYF.

Only a few counts were recorded for this clonotype. V and J are TRBV4-1 and TRBJ2-5, with 8 nucleotides matching TRBD2. V shed 0 bases and J 0 bases; nucleotides not matched to a gene: 6. This CDR3 has 17 residues. CDR1 MGHRA and CDR2 YSYEKL come from the germline V gene. The CDR3, as DNA: TGCGCCAGCAGCCAAGAAACGGGGGGGCCACACCAAGAGACCCAGTACTTC. Translated, it gives CASSQETGGPHQETQYF.

There are a few counts of this clonotype. The genes are TRBV4-1 and TRBJ2-1, with 10 bases fitting TRBD1. V lost 4 bases, J lost 7 bases, and 10 bases stayed unmatched. Germline V gene sequence: CDR1 MGHRA, CDR2 YSYEKL. The CDR3 loop spans 16 amino acids. DNA of the CDR3: TGCGCCAGCAGCCTACTACCGGGACAGGGGATTAATGAGCAGTTCTTC. This gives the protein CASSLLPGQGINEQFF.

The rearrangement joins TRBV28 to TRBJ2-1; D not certain. The germline gives CDR1 MDHEN, CDR2 SYDVKM. The CDR3 runs to 13 residues. The germline V and J ends were trimmed by 5 bases and 9 bases, with 14 bases remaining between them. The CDR3 region has the DNA TGTGCCAGCAGTCCGCCCCGTAAGGGTGAGCAGTTCTTC. It yields the protein CASSPPRKGEQFF.